These T cell receptor beta chains were read from a single sample in a study of blood T cell repertoires in COVID-19. The data were produced by immunoSEQ multiplex PCR, yet TCRdb's version contains in-frame clones alone and is incomplete. The sample has around 250,000 clones, 85% to 90% seen once. Specimen: PBMCs or T cells enriched from blood (not recorded which). Receptor source: a young woman who had recovered from COVID-19. The CDR3 runs from the conserved cysteine through the conserved F or W. The D gene is left open where the match is weak. Clone size is given for some rows only: seen once, a few or many times, or a class if the clone is expanded.

cdr3_length: 11; j_call: TRBJ1-2; clone_size: -; d_call: -; v_call: TRBV2; cdr3_aa: CASSEVAICVF; cdr3_nt: TGTGCCAGCAGTGAAGTCGCTATTTGTGTGTTC
cdr3_length: 14; j_call: TRBJ1-5; clone_size: -; d_call: -; v_call: TRBV27; cdr3_aa: CASSLGGRGQPQHF; cdr3_nt: TGTGCCAGCAGTTTAGGGGGGAGGGGGCAGCCCCAGCATTTT
cdr3_length: 15; j_call: TRBJ1-1; clone_size: -; d_call: TRBD1; v_call: TRBV28; cdr3_aa: CASSYPTGSGTEAFF; cdr3_nt: TGTGCCAGCAGTTACCCGACAGGGTCGGGGACTGAAGCTTTCTTT
cdr3_length: 15; j_call: TRBJ1-1; clone_size: -; d_call: TRBD1; v_call: TRBV5-5; cdr3_aa: CASSGGRTGNTEAFF; cdr3_nt: TGTGCCAGCAGTGGGGGCCGGACAGGGAACACTGAAGCTTTCTTT
cdr3_length: 11; j_call: TRBJ2-1; clone_size: -; d_call: -; v_call: TRBV7-2; cdr3_aa: CASSSSNEQFF; cdr3_nt: TGTGCCAGCAGCTCCTCCAATGAGCAGTTCTTC
cdr3_length: 13; j_call: TRBJ1-1; clone_size: -; d_call: -; v_call: TRBV28; cdr3_aa: CASELFVGTEAFF; cdr3_nt: TGTGCCAGCGAGTTGTTTGTCGGCACTGAAGCTTTCTTT
cdr3_length: 16; j_call: TRBJ1-2; clone_size: -; d_call: -; v_call: TRBV28; cdr3_aa: CASSFGVGGAGYGYTF; cdr3_nt: TGTGCCAGCAGTTTCGGGGTTGGGGGCGCGGGCTATGGCTACACCTTC
cdr3_length: 12; j_call: TRBJ1-4; clone_size: -; d_call: -; v_call: TRBV30; cdr3_aa: CAWSVYSEKLFF; cdr3_nt: TGTGCCTGGAGTGTATATAGCGAAAAACTGTTTTTT
cdr3_length: 15; j_call: TRBJ1-1; clone_size: -; d_call: -; v_call: TRBV6-2/TRBV6-3; cdr3_aa: CASSNTGGGGTEAFF; cdr3_nt: TGTGCCAGCAGCAACACGGGGGGCGGAGGGACTGAAGCTTTCTTT
cdr3_length: 13; j_call: TRBJ1-3; clone_size: -; d_call: -; v_call: TRBV30; cdr3_aa: CAWSVNLLGTIYF; cdr3_nt: TGTGCCTGGAGTGTAAATCTCCTCGGCACCATATATTTT
cdr3_length: 13; j_call: TRBJ1-2; clone_size: few; d_call: -; v_call: TRBV4-3; cdr3_aa: CASSQDQGGGYTF; cdr3_nt: TGCGCCAGCAGCCAAGACCAGGGAGGGGGCTACACCTTC
cdr3_length: 14; j_call: TRBJ2-7; clone_size: -; d_call: TRBD2; v_call: TRBV28; cdr3_aa: CASSPFGLAGEQYF; cdr3_nt: TGTGCCAGCAGTCCCTTCGGACTAGCTGGCGAGCAGTACTTC
cdr3_length: 16; j_call: TRBJ2-2; clone_size: -; d_call: -; v_call: TRBV7-3; cdr3_aa: CASSLIGSVNTGELFF; cdr3_nt: TGTGCCAGCAGCTTAATCGGCAGCGTAAACACCGGGGAGCTGTTTTTT
cdr3_length: 18; j_call: TRBJ1-6; clone_size: once; d_call: TRBD1; v_call: TRBV7-8; cdr3_aa: CASSGDRGGDSYNSPLHF; cdr3_nt: TGTGCCAGCAGCGGGGACAGGGGAGGAGACTCCTATAATTCACCCCTCCACTTT
cdr3_length: 20; j_call: TRBJ1-1; clone_size: -; d_call: TRBD1; v_call: TRBV19; cdr3_aa: CASRADGTGGFYRLNTEAFF; cdr3_nt: TGTGCCAGTAGAGCCGACGGGACAGGGGGCTTCTACCGATTGAACACTGAAGCTTTCTTT
cdr3_length: 16; j_call: TRBJ2-7; clone_size: -; d_call: TRBD2; v_call: TRBV7-2; cdr3_aa: CASSDVPGLAGEGQYF; cdr3_nt: TGTGCCAGCAGCGACGTCCCGGGACTAGCGGGAGAAGGGCAGTACTTC
cdr3_length: 18; j_call: TRBJ2-1; clone_size: -; d_call: TRBD2; v_call: TRBV4-3; cdr3_aa: CASSHLGTSGRRDNEQFF; cdr3_nt: TGCGCCAGCAGCCACCTTGGGACTAGCGGGAGAAGAGACAATGAGCAGTTCTTC
cdr3_length: 15; j_call: TRBJ1-6; clone_size: -; d_call: TRBD1; v_call: TRBV28; cdr3_aa: CASSSLDRVNSPLHF; cdr3_nt: TGTGCCAGCAGTTCCCTAGACAGGGTAAATTCACCCCTCCACTTT
cdr3_length: 16; j_call: TRBJ1-1; clone_size: -; d_call: TRBD1; v_call: TRBV12-5; cdr3_aa: CASGRGGQSMNTEAFF; cdr3_nt: TGTGCTAGTGGACGGGGGGGACAGAGCATGAACACTGAAGCTTTCTTT
cdr3_length: 13; j_call: TRBJ1-6; clone_size: few; d_call: -; v_call: TRBV28; cdr3_aa: CASSIYLGGPLHF; cdr3_nt: TGTGCCAGCAGTATCTACCTCGGTGGTCCCCTCCACTTT
cdr3_length: 14; j_call: TRBJ2-7; clone_size: -; d_call: TRBD1; v_call: TRBV4-3; cdr3_aa: CASSQDRGHYEQYF; cdr3_nt: TGCGCCAGCAGCCAAGACAGGGGGCATTACGAGCAGTACTTC
cdr3_length: 15; j_call: TRBJ1-1; clone_size: -; d_call: -; v_call: TRBV5-1; cdr3_aa: CASALAGRGNTEAFF; cdr3_nt: TGCGCCAGCGCCCTCGCGGGCAGGGGGAACACTGAAGCTTTCTTT
cdr3_length: 19; j_call: TRBJ2-1; clone_size: -; d_call: TRBD2; v_call: TRBV4-2; cdr3_aa: CASSQDTSGVQSSYNEQFF; cdr3_nt: TGTGCCAGCAGCCAAGATACTAGCGGGGTGCAAAGCTCCTACAATGAGCAGTTCTTC
cdr3_length: 14; j_call: TRBJ2-5; clone_size: -; d_call: -; v_call: TRBV3-1/TRBV3-2; cdr3_aa: CASSQEPQGETQYF; cdr3_nt: TGTGCCAGCAGCCAAGAACCCCAGGGGGAGACCCAGTACTTC
cdr3_length: 14; j_call: TRBJ1-2; clone_size: -; d_call: -; v_call: TRBV7-2; cdr3_aa: CASRTGGAGYGYTF; cdr3_nt: TGTGCCAGCAGGACGGGGGGCGCTGGCTATGGCTACACCTTC
cdr3_length: 14; j_call: TRBJ2-3; clone_size: -; d_call: -; v_call: TRBV5-4; cdr3_aa: CASSLEAGGDTQYF; cdr3_nt: TGTGCCAGCAGCTTGGAAGCGGGCGGAGATACGCAGTATTTT
cdr3_length: 12; j_call: TRBJ2-1; clone_size: -; d_call: -; v_call: TRBV7-9; cdr3_aa: CASTDTRTELFF; cdr3_nt: TGTGCCAGCACCGACACCAGGACAGAGCTGTTCTTC
cdr3_length: 14; j_call: TRBJ2-2; clone_size: -; d_call: -; v_call: TRBV29-1; cdr3_aa: CSVYSAGNTGELFF; cdr3_nt: TGCAGCGTTTATTCGGCAGGGAACACCGGGGAGCTGTTTTTT
cdr3_length: 14; j_call: TRBJ1-1; clone_size: -; d_call: -; v_call: TRBV10-3; cdr3_aa: CAISESEGNTEAFF; cdr3_nt: TGTGCCATCAGTGAGTCTGAGGGAAACACTGAAGCTTTCTTT
cdr3_length: 17; j_call: TRBJ1-5; clone_size: -; d_call: -; v_call: TRBV5-1; cdr3_aa: CASSLEQATSGNQPQHF; cdr3_nt: TGCGCCAGCAGCTTGGAACAGGCGACTAGCGGTAATCAGCCCCAGCATTTT
cdr3_length: 15; j_call: TRBJ1-1; clone_size: -; d_call: -; v_call: TRBV7-8; cdr3_aa: CASSLRRVATTEAFF; cdr3_nt: TGTGCCAGCAGCTTACGTCGGGTCGCGACCACTGAAGCTTTCTTT
cdr3_length: 13; j_call: TRBJ2-1; clone_size: once; d_call: -; v_call: TRBV7-3; cdr3_aa: CASSLAGSREQFF; cdr3_nt: TGTGCCAGCAGCTTGGCGGGTAGTAGAGAGCAGTTCTTC
cdr3_length: 18; j_call: TRBJ2-2; clone_size: -; d_call: TRBD2; v_call: TRBV10-1; cdr3_aa: CATPRGGLAETNTGELFF; cdr3_nt: TGCGCCACCCCGAGGGGGGGACTAGCGGAAACGAACACCGGGGAGCTGTTTTTT
cdr3_length: 17; j_call: TRBJ1-1; clone_size: -; d_call: TRBD1; v_call: TRBV5-4; cdr3_aa: CASSFGQGAGMNTEAFF; cdr3_nt: TGTGCCAGCAGCTTTGGACAGGGGGCCGGAATGAACACTGAAGCTTTCTTT
cdr3_length: 14; j_call: TRBJ1-1; clone_size: -; d_call: -; v_call: TRBV10-2; cdr3_aa: CASSRTLTGAEAFF; cdr3_nt: TGCGCCAGCAGCCGAACCCTGACAGGCGCTGAAGCTTTCTTT
cdr3_length: 14; j_call: TRBJ1-2; clone_size: -; d_call: -; v_call: TRBV28; cdr3_aa: CAIRDLLLNYGYTF; cdr3_nt: TGTGCCATCCGGGACTTACTACTAAACTATGGCTACACCTTC
cdr3_length: 15; j_call: TRBJ2-7; clone_size: once; d_call: -; v_call: TRBV7-7; cdr3_aa: CASSLDMGHQSEQYF; cdr3_nt: TGTGCTAGCAGCTTAGATATGGGACATCAGTCCGAGCAGTACTTC
cdr3_length: 13; j_call: TRBJ1-1; clone_size: -; d_call: -; v_call: TRBV7-3; cdr3_aa: CASSSPGAGEAFF; cdr3_nt: TGTGCCAGCAGCTCCCCAGGGGCCGGCGAAGCTTTCTTT
cdr3_length: 13; j_call: TRBJ2-1; clone_size: once; d_call: -; v_call: TRBV7-2; cdr3_aa: CASSILTGNEQFF; cdr3_nt: TGTGCCAGCAGCATCCTGACGGGGAATGAGCAGTTCTTC
cdr3_length: 14; j_call: TRBJ1-1; clone_size: -; d_call: TRBD1; v_call: TRBV4-2; cdr3_aa: CASSQVDRGSEAFF; cdr3_nt: TGTGCCAGCAGCCAGGTGGACAGGGGGTCTGAAGCTTTCTTT
cdr3_length: 17; j_call: TRBJ1-1; clone_size: -; d_call: TRBD1; v_call: TRBV18; cdr3_aa: CASSPETGQGSVAEAFF; cdr3_nt: TGTGCCAGCTCACCAGAAACCGGACAGGGGTCTGTCGCTGAAGCTTTCTTT
cdr3_length: 16; j_call: TRBJ1-1; clone_size: -; d_call: -; v_call: TRBV18; cdr3_aa: CASSPPNGHMNTEAFF; cdr3_nt: TGTGCCAGCTCACCACCGAATGGACACATGAACACTGAAGCTTTCTTT
cdr3_length: 14; j_call: TRBJ1-1; clone_size: once; d_call: -; v_call: TRBV30; cdr3_aa: CAWSVHPQVTEAFF; cdr3_nt: TGTGCCTGGAGTGTACACCCTCAGGTAACTGAAGCTTTCTTT
cdr3_length: 15; j_call: TRBJ2-1; clone_size: -; d_call: TRBD2; v_call: TRBV7-2; cdr3_aa: CASSPTSGSGSEQFF; cdr3_nt: TGTGCCAGCAGCCCAACTAGCGGGAGTGGTAGTGAGCAGTTCTTC
cdr3_length: 15; j_call: TRBJ1-1; clone_size: -; d_call: TRBD1; v_call: TRBV15; cdr3_aa: CATSSDRGRYTEAFF; cdr3_nt: TGTGCCACCAGCAGTGACAGGGGGAGGTACACTGAAGCTTTCTTT
cdr3_length: 13; j_call: TRBJ2-5; clone_size: -; d_call: -; v_call: TRBV7-9; cdr3_aa: CASSIRGSETQYF; cdr3_nt: TGTGCCAGCAGCATCAGGGGTTCAGAGACCCAGTACTTC
cdr3_length: 16; j_call: TRBJ2-5; clone_size: -; d_call: TRBD2; v_call: TRBV18; cdr3_aa: CASSPGAGGSQETQYF; cdr3_nt: TGTGCCAGCTCTCCCGGGGCGGGAGGCTCCCAAGAGACCCAGTACTTC
cdr3_length: 14; j_call: TRBJ2-7; clone_size: -; d_call: TRBD1; v_call: TRBV29-1; cdr3_aa: CSVEFDRGVDEQYF; cdr3_nt: TGCAGCGTTGAATTCGACAGGGGGGTGGACGAGCAGTACTTC
cdr3_length: 15; j_call: TRBJ1-1; clone_size: -; d_call: -; v_call: TRBV7-2; cdr3_aa: CASSPMGQPQVEAFF; cdr3_nt: TGTGCCAGCAGCCCTATGGGGCAGCCCCAGGTTGAAGCTTTCTTT
cdr3_length: 17; j_call: TRBJ2-7; clone_size: -; d_call: TRBD1; v_call: TRBV3-1/TRBV3-2; cdr3_aa: CASSQGLLRDRASEQYF; cdr3_nt: TGTGCCAGCAGCCAAGGCCTTCTTCGGGACAGGGCATCCGAGCAGTACTTC
cdr3_length: 13; j_call: TRBJ1-5; clone_size: once; d_call: -; v_call: TRBV19; cdr3_aa: CASSIAIDQPQHF; cdr3_nt: TGTGCCAGTAGTATAGCCATAGATCAGCCCCAGCATTTT
cdr3_length: 13; j_call: TRBJ1-1; clone_size: -; d_call: -; v_call: TRBV7-6; cdr3_aa: CASRARGGTEAFF; cdr3_nt: TGTGCCAGCAGGGCAAGGGGAGGCACTGAAGCTTTCTTT
cdr3_length: 18; j_call: TRBJ2-1; clone_size: once; d_call: TRBD1; v_call: TRBV7-9; cdr3_aa: CASSKTGAYANSYNEQFF; cdr3_nt: TGTGCCAGCAGTAAGACAGGGGCCTATGCAAACTCCTACAATGAGCAGTTCTTC